The 29 T cell receptor beta chains below all came from one sample that was sequenced in a study of blood T cell repertoires in COVID-19. Method: immunoSEQ multiplex PCR; TCRdb's copy keeps in-frame clones and lacks some. Of under 250,000 clones listed, around 82% were seen once; the top ten hold 3% to 4.5%. Sequenced input: peripheral blood. These receptors all come from a woman aged 80 or over with acute or convalescent COVID-19.

This chain joins TRBV5-4 and TRBJ2-1, with D perhaps matching TRBD2 (6 bases). The CDR3 is made up of 15 amino acids. The V and J ends lost 0 bases and 1 base respectively, with 8 bases between them. Germline V gene data show CDR1 as SGHNT and CDR2 as YYREEE (reference sequence). In DNA form, the CDR3 reads TGTGCCAGCAGCTTGGGGGGGGATTCCTACAATGAGCAGTTCTTC. Its protein is CASSLGGDSYNEQFF.

This clone was observed a single time. V gene TRBV2 combines with J gene TRBJ2-5; the D gene is possibly TRBD1 (5 bases). Germline CDR1 reads SNHLY; CDR2 reads FYNNEI. The CDR3 runs to 14 residues. V gave up 6 bases and J gave up 5 bases, with 16 bases separating them. The CDR3 DNA sequence: TGTGCCAGCAGGTATACAGGAGCCTGGGAGACCCAGTACTTC. It encodes CASRYTGAWETQYF.

The count of this clone is one. This sequence joins TRBV24-1 and TRBJ2-1; 9 bases align to TRBD1. V lost 6 bases, J lost 1 base, and 3 bases stayed unmatched. The germline V gene encodes CDR1 KGHDR and CDR2 SFDVKD. The CDR3 length is 15 residues. The CDR3 DNA reads as TGTGCCACCAGTCCCGGGACAGGGTCCTACAATGAGCAGTTCTTC. It yields the protein CATSPGTGSYNEQFF.

The V call is TRBV29-1, the J call TRBJ1-2; no firm D call. Per the germline V gene, CDR1 is SQVTM and CDR2 is ANQGSEA. Deletions cut 4 bases from V and 7 bases from J, with 25 bases between. The length of the CDR3 is 16 residues. CDR3 loop: CSVVEQLSERSGGYTF. The CDR3 DNA reads as TGCAGCGTTGTCGAGCAGCTCAGTGAGAGGAGTGGTGGCTACACCTTC.

This clone was seen only once. The V and J genes are TRBV7-9 and TRBJ1-5; D is unclear. Deletions cut 1 base from V and 7 bases from J, with 8 bases between. The CDR3 has 13 residues. CDR1 and CDR2 from the germline V gene are SEHNR and FQNEAQ (reference sequence). CDR3 sequence (DNA): TGTGCCAGCAGCTTAGGCGGGAGCCAGCCCCAGCATTTT. Encoded protein: CASSLGGSQPQHF.

This clone is a singleton in its sample. The V gene is TRBV20-1, the J gene TRBJ2-6; D is ambiguous. This CDR3 region has 15 residues. CDR1 is DFQATT and CDR2 is SNEGSKA in the germline V gene (reference sequence). V was trimmed by 3 bases and J by 2 bases, leaving 11 bases between them. As DNA, the CDR3 is TGCAGTGCTAGTGCTGACAAAACTGGGGCCAACGTCCTGACTTTC. As protein: CSASADKTGANVLTF.

The rearrangement links TRBV6-2 or TRBV6-3 to TRBJ1-6; D may be TRBD1 (5 bases). CDR1 MNHEY and CDR2 SVGEGT come from the germline V gene. Trimming cost V 2 bases and J 9 bases, with 8 bases left between them. The CDR3 is 13 residues long. The CDR3 DNA is TGTGCCAGCAGTTACGGCGGGGCTTCACCCCTCCACTTT. Amino acid sequence: CASSYGGASPLHF.

This chain uses TRBV3-1 (or the pseudogene TRBV3-2) with TRBJ1-2, with D unresolved. The CDR3 totals 14 residues. The V gene lost 1 base and the J gene lost 4 bases, with 10 bases spanning the gap. CDR1 is LGHDT and CDR2 is YNNKEL in the germline V gene (reference sequence). CDR3 loop: CASSQGEGLYGYTF. For the CDR3, the DNA is TGTGCCAGCAGCCAAGGGGAGGGCCTCTATGGCTACACCTTC.

This clone showed up just a few times. The V and J genes are TRBV30 and TRBJ1-5; D perhaps matches TRBD1 (6 bases). From germline, CDR1 is GTSNPN and CDR2 SVGIG (reference sequence). The length of the CDR3 is 13 residues. V was trimmed by 6 bases and J by 6 bases, leaving 15 bases between them. The CDR3 nucleotides are TGTGCCTGCCCGAGGGGGGAGGGTCAGCCCCAGCATTTT. It is translated as CACPRGEGQPQHF.

The rearrangement links TRBV11-3 to TRBJ2-3, with D perhaps TRBD2 (5 bases). CDR1 SGHNT and CDR2 YENEEA come from the germline V gene. With 5 bases removed from V and 3 bases from J, the gap between germline ends came to 15 bases. CDR3 length: 15 residues. CDR3 sequence (DNA): TGTGCCAGCAGCCCCCGAGGACGACTAACAGATACGCAGTATTTT. Protein product: CASSPRGRLTDTQYF.

The V gene is TRBV5-1, the J gene TRBJ2-5; a weak D match, TRBD1 (6 bases). Germline V gene sequence: CDR1 SGHRS, CDR2 YFSETQ. The CDR3 extends over 14 amino acids. V was cut by 5 bases and J by 1 base, with 12 bases left in between. CDR3 protein: CASSWDTVQETQYF. DNA for the CDR3: TGCGCCAGCAGTTGGGACACGGTCCAAGAGACCCAGTACTTC. The variable domain in full, with the rest retrieved from reference TRBV5-1 and TRBJ2-5, is KAGVTQTPRYLIKTRGQQVTLSCSPISGHRSVSWYQQTPGQGLQFLFEYFSETQRNKGNFPGRFSGRQFSNSRSEMNVSTLELGDSALYLCASSWDTVQETQYFGPGTRLLVL.

V usage is TRBV6-1 and J usage is TRBJ1-4; D is uncertain. Germline V gene data show CDR1 as MNHNS and CDR2 as SASEGT. The V and J ends lost 2 bases and 10 bases respectively, with 11 bases between them. The CDR3 is 13 amino acids. The CDR3 is CASSEQSEGKLFF. CDR3 coding DNA: TGTGCCAGCAGTGAACAGTCCGAGGGAAAACTGTTTTTT.

The J gene is TRBJ1-2, the V gene TRBV6-5, with 9 bases lining up with TRBD1. The germline V gene encodes CDR1 MNHEY and CDR2 SVGAGI. The CDR3 has 13 amino acids. Losses at the gene ends were 6 bases for V and 8 bases for J; bases not matched to a gene: 7. DNA of the CDR3: TGTGCCAGCAGAGCCGGGACAGGGAAAGGCTACACCTTC. Translating it yields CASRAGTGKGYTF.

The CDR3 DNA reads as TGCGCCAGCAGTTCTAGGGCCGGGACAGGAGCCGAGCAGTACTTC. This gives the protein CASSSRAGTGAEQYF. This rearrangement joins TRBV5-1 to TRBJ2-7; 8 bases are shared with TRBD1. The CDR3 loop spans 15 amino acids. CDR1 and CDR2 from the germline V gene are SGHRS and YFSETQ. Losses at the gene ends were 5 bases for V and 6 bases for J; bases not matched to a gene: 13.

V and J are TRBV24-1 and TRBJ2-2; a weak D match, TRBD1 (6 bases). CDR3 length: 14 amino acids. Trimming took 1 base from V and 10 from J, leaving 12 bases between them. CDR1 is KGHDR, CDR2 SFDVKD, per germline. The CDR3 reads CATSDFTRTAELFF. The DNA of the CDR3 is TGTGCCACCAGTGATTTCACTCGGACAGCGGAGCTGTTTTTT.

This clone was counted many times. The chain carries TRBV2 and TRBJ1-5; 9 bases agree with TRBD1. With 5 bases clipped from V and 2 bases from J, the junction kept 1 base outside the gene matches. Germline lookup yields CDR1 SNHLY and CDR2 FYNNEI. The CDR3 loop spans 14 amino acids. The CDR3 spells CASSRDRGNQPQHF. DNA for the CDR3: TGTGCCAGCAGTCGGGACAGGGGCAATCAGCCCCAGCATTTT.

This chain connects TRBV27 to TRBJ2-2, with TRBD1 matching 7 bases. The CDR3 contains 15 residues. The J segment lost 2 bases and the V segment lost 6 bases, leaving 6 bases of the junction unmatched. Germline values: CDR1 MNHEY, CDR2 SMNVEV (reference sequence). In nucleotides, the CDR3 is TGTGCCAGCAGGTCGGGACAGCTCAACACCGGGGAGCTGTTTTTT. This sequence encodes CASRSGQLNTGELFF.

The V and J genes are TRBV6-6 and TRBJ2-1, with 7 bases aligning to TRBD1. The CDR3 is 13 amino acids. V lost 6 bases to trimming and J lost 7 bases; unmatched junction nucleotides: 6. The V gene's germline CDR1 is MNHNY and CDR2 SVGAGI (reference sequence). Here the CDR3 DNA reads TGTGCCAGCAGCCGGGACAGTATAAATGAGCAGTTCTTC. Translated: CASSRDSINEQFF.

This chain connects TRBV7-7 to TRBJ2-5, with 8 bases fitting TRBD1. In germline, CDR1 is SSHAT, CDR2 FNYEAQ (reference sequence). Losses at the gene ends were 3 bases for V and 4 bases for J; bases not matched to a gene: 7. This CDR3 is 15 amino acids long. CDR3 residues: CASSFSATGAETQYF. The CDR3 region has the DNA TGTGCCAGCAGCTTCAGCGCGACAGGGGCAGAGACCCAGTACTTC.

The chain has TRBV2 and TRBJ1-3, with D possibly TRBD1 on 6 matching bases. CDR1 and CDR2 (germline): SNHLY, FYNNEI. Trimming pared 3 bases from V and 1 base from J, leaving 7 bases between. This CDR3 comprises 14 residues. Written as DNA, the CDR3 is TGTGCCAGCAGTGAGGACAGTTCTGGAAACACCATATATTTT. Its translation: CASSEDSSGNTIYF.

This clone was found a few times. This sequence joins TRBV5-1 and TRBJ1-2, with a weak D call TRBD1 (5 bases). Trimming pared 2 bases from V and 3 bases from J, leaving 8 bases between. The CDR3 is made up of 13 amino acids. CDR1 and CDR2 (germline): SGHRS, YFSETQ. CDR3 protein: CASSFGGDYGYTF. The DNA of the CDR3 is TGCGCCAGCAGCTTCGGGGGGGACTATGGCTACACCTTC.

This CDR3 reads CASSLQGPMNTEAFF. The DNA for the CDR3 is TGCGCCAGCAGCTTACAGGGGCCGATGAACACTGAAGCTTTCTTT. This rearrangement joins TRBV5-1 to TRBJ1-1; 7 bases line up with TRBD1. Germline V gives CDR1 SGHRS, CDR2 YFSETQ. V shed 2 bases, J shed 0 bases, and the junction held 4 bases outside the gene matches. The CDR3 is 15 residues long.

The chain uses TRBV6-1 and TRBJ2-5, with 10 bases fitting TRBD2. Unmatched junction bases numbered 1, after V lost 1 base and J lost 5 bases. Germline CDR1 and CDR2: MNHNS and SASEGT. CDR3 length: 14 residues. DNA for the CDR3: TGTGCCAGCAGTGAAGTACTAGCGGGGGAGACCCAGTACTTC. Translating it yields CASSEVLAGETQYF.

The genes are TRBV25-1 and TRBJ2-2; D may be TRBD2 (6 bases). The V and J ends lost 8 bases and 5 bases respectively, with 15 bases between them. CDR1 is MGHDK, CDR2 SYGVNS, per germline. The CDR3 totals 14 residues. The CDR3 here is CASLSDLATGELFF. The CDR3 DNA reads as TGTGCCAGCCTGAGTGATCTAGCGACCGGGGAGCTGTTTTTT.

The gene calls are TRBV5-5 and TRBJ2-7; D possibly corresponds to TRBD1 (5 bases). From germline, CDR1 is SGHKS and CDR2 YYEKEE (reference sequence). The CDR3 covers 15 residues. V gave up 0 bases and J gave up 1 base, with 11 bases separating them. This chain's CDR3 is CASSLDGAASYEQYF. The CDR3 coding sequence is TGTGCCAGCAGCTTGGATGGGGCCGCTTCCTACGAGCAGTACTTC.

The chain has TRBV24-1 and TRBJ1-1, with D tentatively TRBD1 (6 bases). The CDR3 length is 16 residues. Between the trimmed V and J ends, which lost 4 bases and 4 bases, there was a span of 18 bases. From germline, CDR1 is KGHDR and CDR2 SFDVKD. This CDR3 reads CATSDSRTGYGTEAFF. The CDR3 DNA follows: TGTGCCACCAGTGACTCACGAACAGGGTATGGCACTGAAGCTTTCTTT.

The chain combines TRBV27 with TRBJ2-7, with D hard to call. The germline V and J ends were trimmed by 5 bases and 4 bases, with 18 bases remaining between them. Germline CDR1 and CDR2: MNHEY and SMNVEV (reference sequence). The CDR3 spans 15 residues. The CDR3 bases are TGTGCCAGCAGTCCACCGCCCTCGACATATTACGAGCAGTACTTC. Its protein is CASSPPPSTYYEQYF.

This chain connects TRBV4-1 to TRBJ2-1; 15 bases match TRBD2. Trimming at V came to 4 bases and at J to 7 bases, leaving 5 bases not matched to a gene. CDR1 and CDR2 from the germline V gene are MGHRA and YSYEKL. The length of the CDR3 is 16 residues. The CDR3 is CASSRGGLAGGNEQFF. The CDR3 DNA follows: TGCGCCAGCAGCCGCGGGGGACTAGCGGGGGGAAATGAGCAGTTCTTC.

This sequence joins TRBV19 and TRBJ1-4; a weak D match, TRBD1 (6 bases). The CDR3 totals 16 residues. V was pared by 5 bases and J by 7 bases, with 20 bases between. Germline V CDR1 and CDR2: LNHDA, SQIVND (reference sequence). Here the CDR3 reads CASSPERGEGGEKLFF. For the CDR3, the DNA is TGTGCCAGTAGTCCCGAACGGGGGGAAGGGGGTGAAAAACTGTTTTTT.